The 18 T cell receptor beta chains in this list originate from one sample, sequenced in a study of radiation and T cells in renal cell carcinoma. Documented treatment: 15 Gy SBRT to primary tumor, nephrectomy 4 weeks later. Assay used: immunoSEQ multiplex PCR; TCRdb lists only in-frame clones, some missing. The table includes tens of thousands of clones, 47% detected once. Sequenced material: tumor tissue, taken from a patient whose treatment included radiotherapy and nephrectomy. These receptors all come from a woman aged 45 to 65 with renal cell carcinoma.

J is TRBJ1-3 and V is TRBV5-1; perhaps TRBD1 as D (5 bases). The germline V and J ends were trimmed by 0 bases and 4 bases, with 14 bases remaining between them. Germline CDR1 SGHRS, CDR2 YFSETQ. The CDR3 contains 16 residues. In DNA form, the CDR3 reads TGCGCCAGCAGCTTGGAGGTCAGGGTATCGGGAAACACCATATATTTT. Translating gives CASSLEVRVSGNTIYF.

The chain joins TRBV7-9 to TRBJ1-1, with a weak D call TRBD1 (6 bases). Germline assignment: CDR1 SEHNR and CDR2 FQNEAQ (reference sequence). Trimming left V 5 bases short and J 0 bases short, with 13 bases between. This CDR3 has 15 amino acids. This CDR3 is CASSLEDSMNTEAFF. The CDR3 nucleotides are TGTGCCAGCAGCCTGGAGGACAGCATGAACACTGAAGCTTTCTTT.

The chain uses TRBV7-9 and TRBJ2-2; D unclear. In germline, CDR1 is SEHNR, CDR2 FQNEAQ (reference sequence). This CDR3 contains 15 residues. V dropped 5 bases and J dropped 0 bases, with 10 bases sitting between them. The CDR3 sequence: CASSTDLANTGELFF. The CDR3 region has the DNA TGTGCCAGCAGCACAGATCTCGCGAACACCGGGGAGCTGTTTTTT. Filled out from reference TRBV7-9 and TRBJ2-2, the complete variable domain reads DTGVSQNPRHKITKRGQNVTFRCDPISEHNRLYWYRQTLGQGPEFLTYFQNEAQLEKSRLLSDRFSAERPKGSFSTLEIQRTEQGDSAMYLCASSTDLANTGELFFGEGSRLTVL.

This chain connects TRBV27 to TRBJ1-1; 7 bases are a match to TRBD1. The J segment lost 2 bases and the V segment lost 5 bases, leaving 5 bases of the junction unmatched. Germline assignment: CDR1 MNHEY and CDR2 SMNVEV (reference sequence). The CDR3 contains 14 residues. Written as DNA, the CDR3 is TGTGCCAGCAGTCCTGGGACAGCTAACACTGAAGCTTTCTTT. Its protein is CASSPGTANTEAFF.

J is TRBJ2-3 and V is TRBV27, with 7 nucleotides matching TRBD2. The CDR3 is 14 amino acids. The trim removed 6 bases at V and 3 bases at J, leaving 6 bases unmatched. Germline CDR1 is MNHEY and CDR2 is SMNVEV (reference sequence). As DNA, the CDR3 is TGTGCCAGCAGGGCGGGGGTTGGGACAGATACGCAGTATTTT. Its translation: CASRAGVGTDTQYF.

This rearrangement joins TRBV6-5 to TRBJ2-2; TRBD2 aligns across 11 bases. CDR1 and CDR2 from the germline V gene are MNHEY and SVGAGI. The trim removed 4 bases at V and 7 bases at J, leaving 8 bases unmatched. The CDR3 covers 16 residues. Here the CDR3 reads CASSFILAGGVGELFF. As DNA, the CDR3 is TGTGCCAGCAGTTTCATTCTAGCGGGGGGTGTCGGGGAGCTGTTTTTT.

The CDR3 bases are TGTGCCAGCAGTCAACTACCGCCACGACTCTACAATGAGCAGTTCTTC. Amino acids: CASSQLPPRLYNEQFF. V is TRBV7-6 and J is TRBJ2-1; no definite D call. This CDR3 is built from 16 residues. Germline V CDR1 and CDR2: SGHVS, FNYEAQ. The ends were cut back, 6 bases at V and 3 bases at J, with 18 bases in the middle.

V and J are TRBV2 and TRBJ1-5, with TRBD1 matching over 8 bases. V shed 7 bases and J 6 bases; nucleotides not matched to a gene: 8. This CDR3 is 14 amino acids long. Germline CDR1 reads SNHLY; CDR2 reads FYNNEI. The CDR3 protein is CASKTRQGFQPQHF. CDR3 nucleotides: TGTGCCAGCAAAACGCGACAGGGGTTTCAGCCCCAGCATTTT.

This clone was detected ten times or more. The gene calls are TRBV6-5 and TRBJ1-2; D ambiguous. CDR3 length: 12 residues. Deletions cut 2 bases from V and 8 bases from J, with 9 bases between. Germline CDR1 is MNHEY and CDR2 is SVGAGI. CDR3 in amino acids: CASSYRTGGYTF. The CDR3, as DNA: TGTGCCAGCAGTTACAGAACTGGGGGCTACACCTTC.

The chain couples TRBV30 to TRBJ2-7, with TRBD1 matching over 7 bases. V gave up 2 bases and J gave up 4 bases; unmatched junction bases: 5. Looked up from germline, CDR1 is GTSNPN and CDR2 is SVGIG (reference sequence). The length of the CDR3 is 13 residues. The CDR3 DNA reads TGTGCCTGGAGTTGGGGACAGTTTTACGAGCAGTACTTC. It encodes CAWSWGQFYEQYF.

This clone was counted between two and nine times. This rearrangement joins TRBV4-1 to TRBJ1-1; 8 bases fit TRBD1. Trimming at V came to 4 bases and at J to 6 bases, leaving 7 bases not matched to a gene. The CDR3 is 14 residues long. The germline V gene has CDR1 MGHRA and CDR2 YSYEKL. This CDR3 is CASSLGQGRAEAFF. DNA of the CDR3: TGCGCCAGCAGCCTTGGACAGGGAAGGGCTGAAGCTTTCTTT.

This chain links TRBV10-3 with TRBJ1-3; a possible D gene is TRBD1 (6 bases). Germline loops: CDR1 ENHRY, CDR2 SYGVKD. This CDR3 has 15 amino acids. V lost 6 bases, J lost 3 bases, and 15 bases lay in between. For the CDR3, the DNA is TGTGCCATCAGCGCCACAGGGAACCTTGGAAACACCATATATTTT. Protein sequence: CAISATGNLGNTIYF.

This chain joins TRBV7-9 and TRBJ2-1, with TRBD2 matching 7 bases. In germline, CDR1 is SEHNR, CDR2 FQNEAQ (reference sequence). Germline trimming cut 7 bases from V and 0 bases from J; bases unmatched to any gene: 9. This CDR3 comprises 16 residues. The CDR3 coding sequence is TGTGCCAGCACCAAATTCGGGGGGATCTCCTACAATGAGCAGTTCTTC. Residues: CASTKFGGISYNEQFF.

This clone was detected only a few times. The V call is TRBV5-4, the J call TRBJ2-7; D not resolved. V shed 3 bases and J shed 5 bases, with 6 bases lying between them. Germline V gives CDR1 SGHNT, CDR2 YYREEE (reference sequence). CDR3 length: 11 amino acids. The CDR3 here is CASSSQHEQYF. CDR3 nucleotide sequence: TGTGCCAGCAGCTCCCAGCACGAGCAGTACTTC.

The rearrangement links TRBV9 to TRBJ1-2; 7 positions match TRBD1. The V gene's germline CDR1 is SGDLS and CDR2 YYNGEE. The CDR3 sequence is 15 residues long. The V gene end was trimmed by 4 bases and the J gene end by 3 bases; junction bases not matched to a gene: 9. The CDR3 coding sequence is TGTGCCAGCAGCATCCACAGGGGTGGTCACTATGGCTACACCTTC. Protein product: CASSIHRGGHYGYTF.

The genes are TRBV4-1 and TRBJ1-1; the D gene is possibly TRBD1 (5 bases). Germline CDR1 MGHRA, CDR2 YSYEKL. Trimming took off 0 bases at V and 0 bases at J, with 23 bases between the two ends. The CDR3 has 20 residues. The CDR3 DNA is TGCGCCAGCAGCCAAGACCTCACCGGACTGAAAGGGGCCATGAACACTGAAGCTTTCTTT. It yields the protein CASSQDLTGLKGAMNTEAFF.

CDR3 coding DNA: TGCGCCAGCAGCCCCGGGGGGGCGCGGTACGAGCAGTACTTC. This sequence encodes CASSPGGARYEQYF. The chain couples TRBV5-1 to TRBJ2-7; 8 positions match TRBD2. This CDR3 is built from 14 residues. V shed 4 bases and J 4 bases; nucleotides not matched to a gene: 7. Germline lookup yields CDR1 SGHRS and CDR2 YFSETQ.

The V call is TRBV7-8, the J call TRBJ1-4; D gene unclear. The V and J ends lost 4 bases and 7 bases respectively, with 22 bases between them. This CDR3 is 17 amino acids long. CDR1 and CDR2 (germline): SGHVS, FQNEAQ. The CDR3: CASSYSFLEDDSEKLFF. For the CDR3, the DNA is TGTGCCAGCAGCTACTCATTCCTGGAGGACGATAGTGAAAAACTGTTTTTT.